Presented here are 4 T cell receptor beta chains from one specimen sequenced in a study of T-cell reconstitution after alpha-beta-depleted transplantation in children. Library preparation (for TCRbeta) was performed with unique molecular identifiers. TCRdb reanalysed the PCR reads using MiXCR and keeps one entry per CDR3 protein. The data contain under 850,000 distinct CDR3 sequences, roughly 13% of them singletons. The material was PBMCs, obtained before TCRalphabeta/CD19-depleted stem cell transplant. The receptors originated from a girl between 2 and 10 years old with congenital amegakaryocytic thrombocytopenia, due to receive a stem cell transplant.

This clonotype has a count of ten or more. J is TRBJ2-3 and V is TRBV12-3 or TRBV12-4; the match to TRBD2 covers 9 bases. V lost 8 bases, J lost 9 bases, and 12 bases stayed unmatched. CDR3 length: 14 amino acids. CDR3 protein: CASAPLAGEGTQYF. As DNA, the CDR3 is TGTGCCAGCGCCCCGTTAGCGGGAGAGGGGACGCAGTATTTT.

The chain uses TRBV3-1 and TRBJ2-1; 9 bases match TRBD2. The CDR3 extends over 14 amino acids. CDR1 and CDR2 from the germline V gene are LGHDT and YNNKEL (reference sequence). J was trimmed by 15 bases and V by 0 bases; bases with no gene match: 9. The CDR3 sequence: CASSQDASGVSRFF. CDR3 bases: TGTGCCAGCAGCCAAGATGCTAGCGGGGTTTCAAGGTTCTTC.

This clonotype came up a few times. The V gene is TRBV19, the J gene TRBJ2-7; 7 nucleotides align to TRBD2. The V and J ends lost 7 bases and 1 base, in that order; junction bases with no gene match: 7. Germline CDR1 and CDR2: LNHDA and SQIVND (reference sequence). The CDR3 is made up of 14 amino acids. The CDR3 DNA sequence: TGTGCCAGTACAAGGGCTAGCGGATCCTACGAGCAGTACTTC. Residues: CASTRASGSYEQYF.

The CDR3 DNA sequence: TGCGCCAGCAGTGTGACTAGCTCCTACGAGCAGTACTTC. Protein: CASSVTSSYEQYF. The genes are TRBV10-2 and TRBJ2-7; a possible D gene is TRBD2 (6 bases). This CDR3 has 13 amino acids. Germline V lookup: CDR1 WSHSY, CDR2 SAAADI. The V gene lost 4 bases and the J gene lost 0 bases, with 7 bases spanning the gap.